The 26 T cell receptor beta chains reported below all come from one sample, sequenced in a study of T cell responses to AZD1222 COVID-19 vaccine (dated by TCRdb to 2020 to 2022). The time point label, read with the paper, signifies: about 28 days (+/-7) after the second vaccine dose. Preparation of the library involved the immunoSEQ multiplex PCR assay. Entries here come from immuneACCESS through TCRdb and include only in-frame sequences with V and J called. Some clones fail to appear in such tables; in the studies checked, an unresolved V gene covers under half of the shortfall, and the cause of the remainder is unknown. The sample data list some 280,000 clones, and around 93% of these were observed just once. The ten most abundant clones make up less than 0.6% of the sample. The source material was peripheral blood, sampled 28 days after the second AZD1222 dose. The receptor set was obtained from an adult who received the AZD1222 COVID-19 vaccine.

The rearrangement joins TRBV5-1 to TRBJ2-1; a weak D match, TRBD1 (5 bases). Germline CDR1 SGHRS, CDR2 YFSETQ. V was clipped by 0 bases and J by 5 bases, with 9 bases between them. This CDR3 has 14 residues. In nucleotides, the CDR3 is TGCGCCAGCAGCTTGGAACAGGTCCACAATGAGCAGTTCTTC. Protein sequence: CASSLEQVHNEQFF.

The V gene is TRBV2, the J gene TRBJ1-5; maybe TRBD1 (6 bases). Germline CDR1 is SNHLY and CDR2 is FYNNEI. V shed 6 bases and J shed 15 bases, with 18 bases lying between them. This CDR3 region has 12 residues. The CDR3 nucleotides are TGTGCCAGCAGCAAAGAGGGGACACCTTCGCATTTT. Translation gives CASSKEGTPSHF.

This chain connects TRBV28 to TRBJ1-2; no definite D call. Germline CDR1 is MDHEN and CDR2 is SYDVKM. The CDR3 spans 12 residues. Deletions cut 9 bases from V and 1 base from J, with 9 bases between. CDR3 DNA: TGTGCCAGTCATAGGGTTAACTATGGCTACACCTTC. This encodes CASHRVNYGYTF.

This clone appeared a single time. The chain links TRBV5-1 to TRBJ1-5, with D possibly TRBD1 on 6 matching bases. The CDR3 runs to 15 residues. Germline V gene lookup returns CDR1 SGHRS and CDR2 YFSETQ. The V end was cut by 0 bases, the J end by 7 bases, with 14 bases between. CDR3 region: CASSLGQGIGQPQHF. Written as DNA, the CDR3 is TGCGCCAGCAGCTTGGGGCAGGGGATAGGACAGCCCCAGCATTTT. The complete variable domain, with remaining parts taken from reference TRBV5-1 and TRBJ1-5, reads KAGVTQTPRYLIKTRGQQVTLSCSPISGHRSVSWYQQTPGQGLQFLFEYFSETQRNKGNFPGRFSGRQFSNSRSEMNVSTLELGDSALYLCASSLGQGIGQPQHFGDGTRLSIL.

The chain links TRBV15 to TRBJ1-1, with D unresolved. The CDR3 totals 15 residues. Trimming left V 0 bases short and J 0 bases short, with 8 bases between. CDR1 is LNHNV and CDR2 is YYDKDF in the germline V gene (reference sequence). CDR3 region: CATSREPRVNTEAFF. The CDR3 DNA sequence: TGTGCCACCAGCAGAGAGCCAAGGGTGAACACTGAAGCTTTCTTT.

The chain combines TRBV30 with TRBJ1-3; the D is unclear. V was clipped by 2 bases and J by 0 bases, with 8 bases between them. The CDR3 has 14 residues. Germline assignment: CDR1 GTSNPN and CDR2 SVGIG (reference sequence). The CDR3 DNA follows: TGTGCCTGGAGTCGAGGATTCTCTGGAAACACCATATATTTT. Protein: CAWSRGFSGNTIYF.

The gene calls are TRBV4-1 and TRBJ1-2; 7 nucleotides match TRBD1. V gave up 1 base and J gave up 4 bases; unmatched junction bases: 6. This CDR3 has 15 residues. Germline CDR1 and CDR2: MGHRA and YSYEKL. As DNA, the CDR3 is TGCGCCAGCAGCCAAGGCGGACAGGTGCCCTATGGCTACACCTTC. This sequence encodes CASSQGGQVPYGYTF.

The chain combines TRBV14 with TRBJ2-2; D might be TRBD2 (7 bases). Trimming took off 4 bases at V and 9 bases at J, with 9 bases between the two ends. The CDR3 sequence is 12 residues long. Germline V lookup: CDR1 SGHDN, CDR2 FVKESK. The CDR3, as DNA: TGTGCCAGCAGCCCGGGGGGCCGGGAGCTGTTTTTT. This gives the protein CASSPGGRELFF.

This chain joins TRBV29-1 and TRBJ1-1; a possible D gene is TRBD1 (6 bases). Trimming stripped 7 bases from V and 0 bases from J, with 12 bases between. This CDR3 has 13 residues. The V gene's germline CDR1 is SQVTM and CDR2 ANQGSEA. The CDR3 nucleotides are TGCAGCGCCACAGGGAACTTGAACACTGAAGCTTTCTTT. Translation: CSATGNLNTEAFF.

The rearrangement uses TRBV28 and TRBJ2-7, with TRBD2 matching over 8 bases. Germline loops: CDR1 MDHEN, CDR2 SYDVKM. The CDR3 consists of 11 residues. After removal of 8 bases from V and 6 bases from J, the junction contained 3 bases not matched to a gene. CDR3 DNA: TGTGCCAGCTCGGGAGGGGGCGAGCAGTACTTC. Encoded protein: CASSGGGEQYF.

V and J are TRBV13 and TRBJ2-5; D remains ambiguous. The CDR3 has 14 amino acids. V was clipped by 5 bases and J by 7 bases, with 17 bases between them. Germline assignment: CDR1 PRHDT and CDR2 FYEKMQ (reference sequence). The chain's CDR3 is CASSQTVPVGTQYF. The CDR3 coding sequence is TGTGCCAGCAGCCAAACAGTGCCAGTTGGGACCCAGTACTTC.

The V gene is TRBV29-1, the J gene TRBJ2-5; no clear D. V was shortened by 6 bases and J by 1 base, with 9 bases between the two germline ends. The CDR3 runs to 12 residues. The germline gives CDR1 SQVTM, CDR2 ANQGSEA. DNA for the CDR3: TGCAGCGTGGACCCCAGCCAAGAGACCCAGTACTTC. It encodes CSVDPSQETQYF.

This clone has more than one count but fewer than ten. The rearrangement uses TRBV27 and TRBJ2-5; 9 nucleotides align to TRBD1. The CDR3 length is 15 residues. J was trimmed by 1 base and V by 6 bases; bases with no gene match: 6. The germline V gene encodes CDR1 MNHEY and CDR2 SMNVEV (reference sequence). The CDR3 DNA reads as TGTGCCAGCAGCCGGGACAGGGCCGCCCAAGAGACCCAGTACTTC. Residues: CASSRDRAAQETQYF.

The rearrangement uses TRBV5-4 and TRBJ1-2; tentatively, D is TRBD1 (5 bases). The CDR3 consists of 13 residues. CDR1 and CDR2 (germline): SGHNT, YYREEE (reference sequence). V was clipped by 4 bases and J by 3 bases, with 10 bases between them. The CDR3 here is CASSQGTDYGYTF. CDR3 in DNA: TGTGCCAGCAGCCAAGGGACCGACTATGGCTACACCTTC. The complete variable domain, with remaining parts taken from reference TRBV5-4 and TRBJ1-2, reads ETGVTQSPTHLIKTRGQQVTLRCSSQSGHNTVSWYQQALGQGPQFIFQYYREEENGRGNFPPRFSGLQFPNYSSELNVNALELDDSALYLCASSQGTDYGYTFGSGTRLTVV.

J is TRBJ1-1 and V is TRBV9; the match to TRBD1 covers 7 bases. Trimming at V came to 0 bases and at J to 1 base, leaving 3 bases not matched to a gene. This CDR3 spans 15 amino acids. The germline V gene has CDR1 SGDLS and CDR2 YYNGEE. CDR3 bases: TGTGCCAGCAGCGTAGGTCCAGGGGGGAACACTGAAGCTTTCTTT. Translation gives CASSVGPGGNTEAFF.

The V gene is TRBV6-6, the J gene TRBJ1-1, with D perhaps TRBD1 (6 bases). V lost 2 bases and J 1 base, leaving 11 bases between the germline ends. The V gene's germline CDR1 is MNHNY and CDR2 SVGAGI (reference sequence). The CDR3 loop spans 15 amino acids. CDR3 sequence: CASSYNRASNTEAFF. The CDR3 DNA sequence: TGTGCCAGCAGTTACAACAGGGCATCGAACACTGAAGCTTTCTTT.

The genes are TRBV12-3 or TRBV12-4 and TRBJ1-2; the D is unclear. V lost 5 bases and J 8 bases, leaving 15 bases between the germline ends. CDR3 size: 13 residues. CDR3 sequence (DNA): TGTGCCAGCAGTCAGACGTTAGCAAAAGGCTACACCTTC. Protein sequence: CASSQTLAKGYTF.

The chain recombines TRBV9 with TRBJ1-2, with 7 bases fitting TRBD1. CDR1 is SGDLS, CDR2 YYNGEE, per germline. The CDR3 runs to 14 residues. Unmatched junction bases numbered 10, after V lost 3 bases and J lost 8 bases. The DNA for the CDR3 is TGTGCCAGCAGCGAGTATGACAGGGTTCAGGGCTACACCTTC. This translates into CASSEYDRVQGYTF. Full variable domain (rest looked up from reference TRBV9 and TRBJ1-2): DSGVTQTPKHLITATGQRVTLRCSPRSGDLSVYWYQQSLDQGLQFLIQYYNGEERAKGNILERFSAQQFPDLHSELNLSSLELGDSALYFCASSEYDRVQGYTFGSGTRLTVV.

The chain carries TRBV2 and TRBJ2-7, with D tentatively TRBD2 (5 bases). Trimming removed 6 bases at V and 9 bases at J, with 15 bases between. The CDR3 is 12 residues long. CDR1 is SNHLY and CDR2 is FYNNEI in the germline V gene. CDR3 loop: CASRLEGVGQYF. The CDR3 DNA reads as TGTGCCAGCAGACTCGAGGGCGTGGGGCAGTACTTC.

Remarks on this clone: Other DNA sequences of this sample code for an identical CDR3. The CDR3 is CASRSGGSYEQYF. The CDR3, as DNA: TGTGCCAGCCGCTCGGGCGGGTCCTACGAGCAGTACTTC. The chain has TRBV6-5 and TRBJ2-7; D might be TRBD2 (5 bases). Germline CDR1 is MNHEY and CDR2 is SVGAGI. CDR3 size: 13 residues. The ends were cut back, 8 bases at V and 1 base at J, with 12 bases in the middle.

The rearrangement uses TRBV2 and TRBJ1-1, with TRBD1 matching 7 bases. V gave up 4 bases and J gave up 5 bases; unmatched junction bases: 1. Germline CDR1 SNHLY, CDR2 FYNNEI. This CDR3 contains 12 residues. CDR3 in DNA: TGTGCCAGCAGTGCAGGGGGAACTGAAGCTTTCTTT. It encodes CASSAGGTEAFF.

This chain connects TRBV29-1 to TRBJ2-3, with D possibly matching TRBD2 (5 bases). Germline CDR1 reads SQVTM; CDR2 reads ANQGSEA. This CDR3 is built from 14 residues. V shed 4 bases and J shed 0 bases, with 11 bases lying between them. CDR3: CSVAAGESTDTQYF. The CDR3 DNA reads TGCAGCGTTGCCGCCGGGGAGAGCACAGATACGCAGTATTTT.

The J gene is TRBJ2-7, the V gene TRBV19; D uncertain. CDR3 length: 15 amino acids. Germline lookup yields CDR1 LNHDA and CDR2 SQIVND (reference sequence). Trimming shortened V by 8 bases and J by 0 bases, and 17 bases separated the two germline ends. CDR3 region: CASSLGPTGSYEQYF. CDR3 coding DNA: TGTGCCAGTTCCCTTGGACCGACGGGCTCCTACGAGCAGTACTTC. Full variable domain (remainder filled in from reference TRBV19 and TRBJ2-7): DGGITQSPKYLFRKEGQNVTLSCEQNLNHDAMYWYRQDPGQGLRLIYYSQIVNDFQKGDIAEGYSVSREKKESFPLTVTSAQKNPTAFYLCASSLGPTGSYEQYFGPGTRLTVT.

This clone occurred a few times. The rearrangement uses TRBV18 and TRBJ1-1, with D perhaps matching TRBD1 (5 bases). This CDR3 comprises 13 residues. V dropped 4 bases and J dropped 3 bases, with 9 bases sitting between them. The germline CDR1 and CDR2 sequences are KGHSH and LQKENI. CDR3 DNA sequence: TGTGCCAGCTCACAACGAGGGGACACTGAAGCTTTCTTT. Translated: CASSQRGDTEAFF.

The chain carries TRBV2 and TRBJ2-5; D call uncertain. Trimming left V 5 bases short and J 1 base short, with 2 bases between. Germline CDR1 reads SNHLY; CDR2 reads FYNNEI. The CDR3 has 11 residues. The chain's CDR3 is CASSIQETQYF. DNA for the CDR3: TGTGCCAGCAGTATCCAAGAGACCCAGTACTTC.

V and J are TRBV5-6 and TRBJ2-2, with 9 bases lining up with TRBD1. With V trimmed by 9 bases and J by 2 bases, 5 bases remained unmatched. The germline V gene encodes CDR1 SGHDT and CDR2 YYEEEE. The CDR3 loop spans 14 amino acids. The CDR3 DNA sequence: TGTGCCACTGGGACAGGGCCTAACACCGGGGAGCTGTTTTTT. Its translation is CATGTGPNTGELFF.